Listed here are 27 T cell receptor beta chains from one sample, sequenced in a study of glioma-infiltrating T cells. Amplification of TCR alpha and beta CDR3 regions from RNA used iRepertoire nested multiplex PCR. TCRdb re-analysed the multiplex PCR reads in MiXCR, keeping a single row per CDR3 protein. The repertoire includes about 110,000 distinct CDR3 sequences, around 25% of them detected once, and roughly 37% sits in the top ten. Source material: glioma tissue, nonneoplastic brain tissue, or PBMCs (not recorded which). The receptors shown here come from a human donor with low-grade glioma or glioblastoma, undergoing nonglioma brain surgery, or in good health (not recorded which).

This clonotype has only a few counts. The chain combines TRBV3-1 with TRBJ2-7; D uncertain. Germline CDR1 and CDR2: LGHDT and YNNKEL (reference sequence). This CDR3 has 14 amino acids. The V gene lost 1 base and the J gene lost 6 bases, with 13 bases spanning the gap. For the CDR3, the DNA is TGTGCCAGCAGCCAAGGGACCCGAACGGCCGAGCAGTACTTC. It specifies CASSQGTRTAEQYF.

The rearrangement links TRBV7-3 to TRBJ2-7, with TRBD1 matching over 8 bases. V gave up 10 bases and J gave up 5 bases; unmatched junction bases: 10. This CDR3 comprises 13 residues. Germline V gene lookup returns CDR1 SGHTA and CDR2 FQGTGA. CDR3 residues: CANRSYRGDEQYF. CDR3 nucleotide sequence: TGTGCCAACCGCTCTTACAGGGGGGACGAGCAGTACTTC.

This clonotype was found many times. The chain couples TRBV13 to TRBJ2-1, with D tentatively TRBD1 or TRBD2 (6 bases each). In germline, CDR1 is PRHDT, CDR2 FYEKMQ (reference sequence). V shed 5 bases and J shed 8 bases, with 22 bases lying between them. This CDR3 comprises 16 residues. The CDR3 region has the DNA TGTGCCAGCAGCCCCGATGGAGGGGGGAGAGTGGATGAGCAGTTCTTC. Its translation is CASSPDGGGRVDEQFF.

About this clonotype itself: One end of the junction does not line up with germline, which may come from a read error. V and J are TRBV6-5 and TRBJ2-1; D assignment may be TRBD1 or TRBD2 (6 bases each). CDR1 and CDR2 (germline): MNHEY, SVGAGI. This CDR3 spans 11 amino acids. The CDR3 region is CSSDRGPEQFF. The CDR3 bases are TGTTCCAGTGACCGGGGGCCTGAGCAGTTCTTC.

This clonotype was counted at least ten times. This chain's CDR3 is CASSQVPWDNQPQHF. The CDR3 DNA follows: TGCGCCAGCAGCCAAGTTCCCTGGGACAATCAGCCCCAGCATTTT. V is TRBV4-3 and J is TRBJ1-5; D gene ambiguous. The germline V and J ends were trimmed by 1 base and 3 bases, with 10 bases remaining between them. Looked up from germline, CDR1 is LGHNA and CDR2 is YSLEER. This CDR3 region has 15 residues.

The sample holds a few counts of this clonotype. J is TRBJ1-3 and V is TRBV12-3 or TRBV12-4; D is possibly TRBD1 (5 bases). The CDR3 spans 16 residues. The ends were cut back, 6 bases at V and 0 bases at J, with 15 bases in the middle. CDR3 amino acids: CASRRGDRLSGNTIYF. In nucleotides, the CDR3 is TGTGCCAGCAGGCGCGGAGACAGACTCTCTGGAAACACCATATATTTT.

The chain links TRBV24-1 to TRBJ2-3; TRBD1 matches 12 bases. There are 14 residues in the CDR3. V was pared by 10 bases and J by 4 bases, with 5 bases of the junction left unmatched. Germline V gene sequence: CDR1 KGHDR, CDR2 SFDVKD. Here the CDR3 DNA reads TGTGCCACTACCGGGACAGGGGGCGCAGATACGCAGTATTTT. This sequence encodes CATTGTGGADTQYF.

This clonotype was recorded many times. This CDR3 reads CASSLRGYAQPQHF. The CDR3 coding sequence is TGTGCCAGCAGTTTAAGGGGGTATGCTCAGCCCCAGCATTTT. The V and J genes are TRBV28 and TRBJ1-5; D perhaps matches TRBD1 (6 bases). V was trimmed by 2 bases and J by 6 bases, leaving 11 bases between them. The CDR3 has 14 residues. Germline V CDR1 and CDR2: MDHEN, SYDVKM.

This clonotype was counted ten times or more. The chain links TRBV7-8 to TRBJ2-1; 8 positions agree with TRBD1. Losses at the gene ends were 1 base for V and 6 bases for J; bases not matched to a gene: 5. The CDR3 is made up of 15 amino acids. The V gene's germline CDR1 is SGHVS and CDR2 FQNEAQ. Here the CDR3 reads CASSLGSDRVNEQFF. As DNA, the CDR3 is TGTGCCAGCAGCTTAGGGTCGGACAGGGTCAATGAGCAGTTCTTC.

This clonotype was detected ten times or more. V usage is TRBV27 and J usage is TRBJ2-1; a possible D gene is TRBD2 (6 bases). Per germline, CDR1 MNHEY and CDR2 SMNVEV (reference sequence). This CDR3 is 15 amino acids long. The germline V and J ends were trimmed by 5 bases and 10 bases, with 21 bases remaining between them. The CDR3 spells CASSHGSGPRAEQFF. CDR3 nucleotides: TGTGCCAGCAGTCATGGTAGCGGCCCCCGAGCGGAGCAGTTCTTC.

This clonotype was recorded many times. This sequence joins TRBV2 and TRBJ1-6; D unresolved. CDR3 length: 14 residues. V lost 6 bases to trimming and J lost 10 bases, with 16 bases between them. Germline loops: CDR1 SNHLY, CDR2 FYNNEI. In DNA form, the CDR3 reads TGTGCCAGCAGGGCCGGACGGTCACGGTCACCCCTCCACTTT. As protein: CASRAGRSRSPLHF.

V gene TRBV15 combines with J gene TRBJ2-1; D is ambiguous. The CDR3 has 12 amino acids. The V gene's germline CDR1 is LNHNV and CDR2 YYDKDF (reference sequence). Trimming removed 3 bases from V and 8 bases from J, with 8 bases in between. The CDR3 nucleotides read TGTGCCACCAGCAGGATTAGCTATGAGCAGTTCTTC. Translation: CATSRISYEQFF.

There are many counts of this clonotype. The chain couples TRBV6-1 to TRBJ2-2; 9 bases align to TRBD2. Germline-derived CDR1 and CDR2 are MNHNS and SASEGT. This CDR3 has 15 amino acids. Trimming removed 6 bases from V and 0 bases from J; junction bases left unmatched: 2. CDR3 nucleotides: TGTGCCAGCAGAAGGACTAGCGCGAACACCGGGGAGCTGTTTTTT. Translated, it gives CASRRTSANTGELFF.

The rearrangement uses TRBV4-2 and TRBJ2-5; D gene uncertain. Germline assignment: CDR1 LGHNA and CDR2 YNFKEQ. The CDR3 extends over 15 amino acids. With 0 bases removed from V and 4 bases from J, the gap between germline ends came to 12 bases. CDR3 protein: CASSQDDSTPETQYF. CDR3 DNA sequence: TGTGCCAGCAGCCAAGATGACTCTACCCCAGAGACCCAGTACTTC.

V usage is TRBV12-3 or TRBV12-4 and J usage is TRBJ1-2; maybe TRBD1 (5 bases). Trimming removed 7 bases from V and 2 bases from J, with 11 bases in between. This CDR3 contains 13 residues. CDR3 amino acids: CASNRRENYGYTF. The DNA for the CDR3 is TGTGCCAGCAACAGGAGGGAAAACTATGGCTACACCTTC.

In its sample, this clonotype was seen many times. This chain links TRBV6-6 with TRBJ2-1; 10 bases match TRBD1. V was pared by 2 bases and J by 6 bases, with 10 bases of the junction left unmatched. Germline values: CDR1 MNHNY, CDR2 SVGAGI (reference sequence). The CDR3 totals 17 residues. In DNA, the CDR3 is TGTGCCAGCAGTTACCGCGCCGGGACAGGGGAGGCCAATGAGCAGTTCTTC. Translation: CASSYRAGTGEANEQFF.

There are many counts of this clonotype. The rearrangement links TRBV7-2 to TRBJ2-1; 8 bases are a match to TRBD1. Germline lookup yields CDR1 SGHTA and CDR2 FQGNSA. V lost 6 bases, J lost 7 bases, and 8 bases stayed unmatched. The CDR3 runs to 14 residues. CDR3: CASSEAGGWNEQFF. The DNA of the CDR3 is TGTGCCAGCAGTGAGGCAGGGGGCTGGAATGAGCAGTTCTTC.

This clonotype has more than one count but fewer than ten. The V call is TRBV7-9, the J call TRBJ2-6, with TRBD1 matching over 7 bases. Trimming removed 2 bases from V and 0 bases from J; junction bases left unmatched: 7. CDR3 size: 18 residues. CDR1 is SEHNR, CDR2 FQNEAQ, per germline (reference sequence). As DNA, the CDR3 is TGTGCCAGCAGCTTAACTTCGGGACAGCACTCTGGGGCCAACGTCCTGACTTTC. Translation: CASSLTSGQHSGANVLTF.

This clonotype appeared many times. The chain is built from TRBV12-3 or TRBV12-4 and TRBJ2-5; 8 bases fit TRBD1. This CDR3 contains 14 residues. V trimming: 5 bases; J trimming: 4 bases; junction bases outside the gene matches: 6. The CDR3 bases are TGTGCCAGCAGTCGGACAGGGAGCGGAGAGACCCAGTACTTC. Encoded protein: CASSRTGSGETQYF.

This rearrangement joins TRBV5-1 to TRBJ2-1; the D gene is possibly TRBD2 (5 bases). CDR1 is SGHRS and CDR2 is YFSETQ in the germline V gene. The germline V and J ends were trimmed by 0 bases and 1 base, with 11 bases remaining between them. This CDR3 has 16 residues. CDR3 residues: CASSLALAPSYNEQFF. CDR3 DNA sequence: TGCGCCAGCAGCTTGGCCTTAGCGCCTTCCTACAATGAGCAGTTCTTC.

The table lists this clonotype with many counts. V usage is TRBV2 and J usage is TRBJ1-1; no clear D gene. The CDR3 runs 13 residues. Germline assignment: CDR1 SNHLY and CDR2 FYNNEI. V was trimmed by 6 bases and J by 1 base, leaving 9 bases between them. Here the CDR3 DNA reads TGTGCCAGCAGGATCCTGGGGAACACTGAAGCTTTCTTT. As protein: CASRILGNTEAFF. The variable domain in full, completed from reference TRBV2 and TRBJ1-1, reads EPEVTQTPSHQVTQMGQEVILRCVPISNHLYFYWYRQILGQKVEFLVSFYNNEISEKSEIFDDQFSVERPDGSNFTLKIRSTKLEDSAMYFCASRILGNTEAFFGQGTRLTVV.

This clonotype was counted at least ten times. The chain is built from TRBV6-1 and TRBJ2-1; D tentatively fits TRBD1 or TRBD2 (5 bases each). The ends were cut back, 7 bases at V and 1 base at J, with 14 bases in the middle. Germline CDR1 reads MNHNS; CDR2 reads SASEGT. The CDR3 spans 15 residues. The CDR3 here is CASKRGVQSYNEQFF. CDR3 coding DNA: TGTGCCAGCAAGAGGGGCGTACAATCCTACAATGAGCAGTTCTTC.

This clonotype has at least ten counts. The J gene is TRBJ2-1, the V gene TRBV5-8; possible D gene TRBD2, 6 bases. Germline CDR1 reads SGHTS; CDR2 reads YDEGEE. CDR3 size: 14 residues. The V gene lost 1 base and the J gene lost 12 bases, with 17 bases spanning the gap. CDR3 bases: TGTGCCAGCAGCTTGTTGGCACCGGGACTTCGGCAGTTCTTC. This codes for CASSLLAPGLRQFF.

The V and J genes are TRBV15 and TRBJ2-1, with 15 positions matching TRBD2. Unmatched junction bases numbered 9, after V lost 10 bases and J lost 5 bases. The CDR3 has 16 amino acids. The germline V gene has CDR1 LNHNV and CDR2 YYDKDF (reference sequence). This chain's CDR3 is CAISGLAGGRHNEQFF. CDR3 DNA: TGTGCCATCTCGGGACTAGCGGGAGGACGTCACAATGAGCAGTTCTTC.

To note about this clonotype: Just one base apart from a much larger clone, this may be a read error. The gene calls are TRBV6-1 and TRBJ2-6, with D uncertain. This CDR3 has 16 amino acids. Looked up from germline, CDR1 is MNHNS and CDR2 is SASEGT. For the CDR3, the DNA is TGTGCCAGCCGGGTGACACGGAGCTCTGAGGCCAACGTCCTGACTTTC. Its translation is CASRVTRSSEANVLTF.

Notes on this clonotype: An end of the junction does not agree with germline; a read error may underlie this. The chain links TRBV6-8 to TRBJ2-1; D is undetermined. Germline V lookup: CDR1 MNHGY, CDR2 SAAAGT. The CDR3 runs 13 residues. The CDR3 loop is CSSASSQLNEQFF. Written as DNA, the CDR3 is TGTTCCAGCGCATCGAGCCAGCTTAATGAGCAGTTCTTC.

This chain joins TRBV3-1 and TRBJ1-5; no firm D call. The CDR3 runs 19 residues. V was pared by 3 bases and J by 1 base, with 22 bases between. The germline gives CDR1 LGHDT, CDR2 YNNKEL (reference sequence). CDR3 nucleotide sequence: TGTGCCAGCAGCCAGGCCACAGTGACCGGCAAGAGAAGCAATCAGCCCCAGCATTTT. Translated, it gives CASSQATVTGKRSNQPQHF.